The sequence of this T cell receptor (beta chain) was determined in a study of T-cell reconstitution after alpha-beta-depleted transplantation in children. Study results and limitations: About two months after transplant, alpha-beta T cells reportedly came from several hundred expanded graft clones. T-cell numbers and diversity one year post-transplant derived largely from freshly generated T cells.

It was with unique molecular identifiers that the TCRbeta library was prepared. One entry per CDR3 protein, called by TCRdb with MiXCR from the PCR reads. The sample contains 350,000 to 500,000 distinct CDR3 sequences, roughly two fifths of which appear only once. This clonotype was observed a few times. What it recognizes is unknown. CDR3 length equals 14 residues. Germline V gives CDR1 SGDLS, CDR2 YYNGEE. Trimming cost V 4 bases and J 8 bases, with 16 bases left between them. J is TRBJ2-1 and V is TRBV9; no firm D call. Sequences were derived from PBMCs, sampled before TCRalphabeta/CD19-depleted stem cell transplant. The receptor comes from a girl under 10 years old with aplastic anemia, due to receive a stem cell transplant. The CDR3 DNA sequence: TGTGCCAGCAGCCCCCTTGGCCAGAACGATGAGCAGTTCTTC. This codes for CASSPLGQNDEQFF.